Following are 31 T cell receptor beta chains from one sample sequenced in a study of cytomegalovirus exposure and HLA in healthy donors. In the PCR, 60 Vbeta and 13 Jbeta primers were used. Measured with immunoSEQ multiplex PCR; TCRdb has only the in-frame clones, and not every one. The data contain roughly 200,000 clones, 79% of them singletons. The sample was PBMCs. Receptors were obtained from a man aged 50 to 59 in good health and CMV-seronegative.

This clone came up a few times. This chain connects TRBV10-1 to TRBJ2-4; D possibly corresponds to TRBD2 (6 bases). V lost 2 bases and J lost 12, with 11 bases in between. Germline lookup yields CDR1 WNHNN and CDR2 SYGVQD (reference sequence). The CDR3 length is 12 residues. The CDR3 DNA reads as TGCGCCAGCAGTGAGGTTGGGGGGAGTCAGTACTTC. Translated: CASSEVGGSQYF.

The chain has TRBV4-2 and TRBJ2-7; D is perhaps TRBD2 (5 bases). From germline, CDR1 is LGHNA and CDR2 YNFKEQ. The CDR3 extends over 16 amino acids. V gave up 0 bases and J gave up 4 bases, with 16 bases separating them. The CDR3 spells CASSQDVGLAEYEQYF. The CDR3 DNA follows: TGTGCCAGCAGCCAAGATGTAGGCCTAGCTGAATACGAGCAGTACTTC.

The table lists this clone with a few counts. V gene TRBV5-1 combines with J gene TRBJ2-1; D possibly corresponds to TRBD2 (5 bases). Trimming stripped 3 bases from V and 6 bases from J, with 13 bases between. CDR3 size: 14 residues. The germline CDR1 and CDR2 sequences are SGHRS and YFSETQ. CDR3 protein: CASSSEGQANEQFF. DNA for the CDR3: TGCGCCAGCAGCTCTGAGGGCCAGGCCAATGAGCAGTTCTTC. Together with reference TRBV5-1 and TRBJ2-1, the CDR3 gives the full variable domain: KAGVTQTPRYLIKTRGQQVTLSCSPISGHRSVSWYQQTPGQGLQFLFEYFSETQRNKGNFPGRFSGRQFSNSRSEMNVSTLELGDSALYLCASSSEGQANEQFFGPGTRLTVL.

V is TRBV4-2 and J is TRBJ1-3; D ambiguous. V lost 1 base and J 1 base, leaving 11 bases between the germline ends. CDR1 LGHNA and CDR2 YNFKEQ come from the germline V gene. The CDR3 runs to 16 residues. The CDR3 loop reads CASSQVSGESGNTIYF. DNA of the CDR3: TGTGCCAGCAGCCAAGTAAGCGGGGAATCTGGAAACACCATATATTTT.

This clone was found a few times. The identical CDR3 is also encoded by other nucleotide sequences in the sample. The rearrangement links TRBV19 to TRBJ2-3; possibly TRBD1 for D (6 bases). CDR1 is LNHDA, CDR2 SQIVND, per germline (reference sequence). The V and J ends lost 6 bases and 3 bases respectively, with 7 bases between them. The CDR3 extends over 12 amino acids. The CDR3 region has the DNA TGTGCCAGTAGCAGGGGAACAGATACGCAGTATTTT. Residues: CASSRGTDTQYF. Using reference TRBV19 and TRBJ2-3 for the parts outside the CDR3, the full variable domain is DGGITQSPKYLFRKEGQNVTLSCEQNLNHDAMYWYRQDPGQGLRLIYYSQIVNDFQKGDIAEGYSVSREKKESFPLTVTSAQKNPTAFYLCASSRGTDTQYFGPGTRLTVL.

This CDR3 is CASSQSGTSGDQETQYF. As DNA, the CDR3 is TGTGCCAGCAGCCAGTCCGGGACTAGCGGGGACCAAGAGACCCAGTACTTC. V usage is TRBV14 and J usage is TRBJ2-5; 13 bases are a match to TRBD2. The CDR3 runs to 17 residues. The junction had 4 bases not matched to a gene; V was cut back by 3 bases and J by 0 bases. Germline V gene lookup returns CDR1 SGHDN and CDR2 FVKESK.

A few counts support this clone. The chain carries TRBV28 and TRBJ2-7, with D uncertain. V shed 1 base and J shed 2 bases, with 6 bases lying between them. The CDR3 has 13 amino acids. The V gene's germline CDR1 is MDHEN and CDR2 SYDVKM. This CDR3 reads CASSLLAAYEQYF. For the CDR3, the DNA is TGTGCCAGCAGTTTATTGGCCGCCTACGAGCAGTACTTC.

This sequence joins TRBV18 and TRBJ2-7, with D maybe TRBD1 (6 bases). CDR1 is KGHSH, CDR2 LQKENI, per germline. The CDR3 is 13 residues long. V lost 3 bases to trimming and J lost 1 base, with 7 bases between them. The CDR3 bases are TGTGCCAGCTCACCGACAGGATCCTACGAGCAGTACTTC. Translated, it gives CASSPTGSYEQYF.

This clone was detected a few times. V and J are TRBV2 and TRBJ1-2; perhaps TRBD1 as D (5 bases). The CDR3 is made up of 12 amino acids. Trimming left V 7 bases short and J 2 bases short, with 8 bases between. Germline lookup yields CDR1 SNHLY and CDR2 FYNNEI. CDR3 DNA sequence: TGTGCCAGCACCTCAGGGAACTATGGCTACACCTTC. This translates into CASTSGNYGYTF.

The gene calls are TRBV27 and TRBJ2-1, with 9 bases identical to TRBD1. The CDR3 covers 16 residues. J lost 3 bases, V lost 6 bases, and 9 bases had no gene match. CDR1 and CDR2 from the germline V gene are MNHEY and SMNVEV (reference sequence). The CDR3 protein is CASSRQRQGVYNEQFF. CDR3 nucleotides: TGTGCCAGCAGCCGACAAAGACAGGGGGTCTACAATGAGCAGTTCTTC.

This clone has only one observation. The chain combines TRBV12-2 with TRBJ2-7; whether TRBD2, the table's D call, matches the DNA was not checked. TRBV12-2 is a pseudogene. This CDR3 has 14 amino acids. CDR3 sequence (DNA): TGTGCAAGTCGCTTAGAAGCCCTGGCCTACGAGCAGTACTTC. Protein product: CASRLEALAYEQYF.

The chain combines TRBV6-5 with TRBJ1-2; 7 bases are a match to TRBD1. The length of the CDR3 is 13 residues. J was trimmed by 4 bases and V by 8 bases; bases with no gene match: 7. CDR1 MNHEY and CDR2 SVGAGI come from the germline V gene. The DNA for the CDR3 is TGTGCCAGCTCCAGGGGGGATTCCTATGGCTACACCTTC. It specifies CASSRGDSYGYTF.

The chain combines TRBV4-1 with TRBJ2-3; 13 nucleotides line up with TRBD2. The ends lost 4 bases at V and 0 bases at J; junction bases unmatched: 7. In germline, CDR1 is MGHRA, CDR2 YSYEKL. The CDR3 consists of 18 residues. The CDR3 sequence: CASSRLPGLAGSTDTQYF. The CDR3 DNA reads as TGCGCCAGCAGCCGCCTACCGGGACTAGCGGGAAGCACAGATACGCAGTATTTT.

The chain combines TRBV10-3 with TRBJ1-4; D uncertain. The germline V and J ends were trimmed by 1 base and 5 bases, with 5 bases remaining between them. The length of the CDR3 is 13 residues. Germline loops: CDR1 ENHRY, CDR2 SYGVKD. The CDR3: CAISEYGNEKLFF. The CDR3 region has the DNA TGTGCCATCAGTGAGTACGGGAATGAAAAACTGTTTTTT.

This sequence joins TRBV7-2 and TRBJ2-5; possibly TRBD2 for D (6 bases). With 2 bases removed from V and 1 base from J, the gap between germline ends came to 11 bases. CDR1 is SGHTA and CDR2 is FQGNSA in the germline V gene. This CDR3 is 15 amino acids long. The CDR3, as DNA: TGTGCCAGCAGCTTAACTGGGACTCTCCAAGAGACCCAGTACTTC. It codes for CASSLTGTLQETQYF.

The chain carries TRBV9 and TRBJ2-5; D remains ambiguous. Germline V gene lookup returns CDR1 SGDLS and CDR2 YYNGEE. This CDR3 has 12 residues. The V end lost 4 bases, the J end lost 2 bases, and 6 bases lay between the germline ends. CDR3 DNA sequence: TGTGCCAGCAGCCCAGGTCAAGAGACCCAGTACTTC. This gives the protein CASSPGQETQYF. The full variable domain, rest sourced from reference TRBV9 and TRBJ2-5, is DSGVTQTPKHLITATGQRVTLRCSPRSGDLSVYWYQQSLDQGLQFLIQYYNGEERAKGNILERFSAQQFPDLHSELNLSSLELGDSALYFCASSPGQETQYFGPGTRLLVL.

The J gene is TRBJ2-5, the V gene TRBV6-4, with 8 nucleotides matching TRBD1. Germline CDR1 reads MRHNA; CDR2 reads SNTAGT. The V and J ends lost 3 bases and 1 base, in that order; junction bases with no gene match: 7. This CDR3 is built from 16 residues. The CDR3 sequence: CASSETSGTGQETQYF. The CDR3 coding sequence is TGTGCCAGCAGTGAAACGTCCGGGACAGGCCAAGAGACCCAGTACTTC.

The genes are TRBV30 and TRBJ2-7, with 9 bases matching TRBD1. CDR1 and CDR2 (germline): GTSNPN, SVGIG (reference sequence). V shed 5 bases, J shed 7 bases, and the junction held 9 bases outside the gene matches. This CDR3 is 13 amino acids long. The chain's CDR3 is CAWGSGTGWEQYF. In DNA, the CDR3 is TGTGCCTGGGGATCCGGGACAGGGTGGGAGCAGTACTTC.

A single count supports this clone. This chain connects TRBV7-9 to TRBJ2-5; TRBD2 aligns across 9 bases. The closer fit of TRBJ2-7 to the DNA end suggests the J call may be wrong. The germline V gene has CDR1 SEHNR and CDR2 FQNEAQ (reference sequence). The CDR3 totals 14 residues. CDR3 coding DNA: TGTGCCAGCAGTTTGGGACTAGCAGACTACGAGCAGTACTTC. The encoded protein is CASSLGLADYEQYF.

The gene calls are TRBV7-9 and TRBJ2-7; TRBD1 is a possible D gene (5 bases). Per the germline V gene, CDR1 is SEHNR and CDR2 is FQNEAQ (reference sequence). Trimming pared 5 bases from V and 3 bases from J, leaving 17 bases between. This CDR3 has 15 amino acids. The CDR3 DNA sequence: TGTGCCAGCAGCCAGGGCTGGAGTACCTACTACGAGCAGTACTTC. Its translation is CASSQGWSTYYEQYF.

J is TRBJ2-4 and V is TRBV6-1, with TRBD2 as a possible D gene (5 bases). In germline, CDR1 is MNHNS, CDR2 SASEGT. The V gene lost 0 bases and the J gene lost 12 bases, with 12 bases spanning the gap. The CDR3 consists of 13 residues. The CDR3 protein is CASSEALDGDQYF. The CDR3 DNA follows: TGTGCCAGCAGTGAAGCCTTGGACGGGGATCAGTACTTC.

The rearrangement links TRBV30 to TRBJ2-1, with a tentative D call TRBD1 (5 bases). The CDR3 loop spans 14 amino acids. CDR1 is GTSNPN, CDR2 SVGIG, per germline (reference sequence). Deletions cut 3 bases from V and 7 bases from J, with 16 bases between. The CDR3 DNA follows: TGTGCCTGGAGGGTGCAGGGTACGAGGAATGAGCAGTTCTTC. Residues: CAWRVQGTRNEQFF.

As DNA, the CDR3 is TGTGCCATCAGAGGTGAGGGCAATCAGCCCCAGCATTTT. Translated: CAIRGEGNQPQHF. The chain combines TRBV10-3 with TRBJ1-5; no clear D. This CDR3 has 13 residues. Trimming took 6 bases from V and 2 from J, leaving 8 bases between them. Germline assignment: CDR1 ENHRY and CDR2 SYGVKD.

The chain combines TRBV18 with TRBJ1-5, with a possible D match to TRBD1 (6 bases). V gave up 1 base and J gave up 7 bases, with 14 bases separating them. CDR1 and CDR2 (germline): KGHSH, LQKENI. This CDR3 is 15 amino acids long. CDR3 coding DNA: TGTGCCAGCTCACCACTTTCAGGGGAAAACCAGCCCCAGCATTTT. Translation: CASSPLSGENQPQHF.

The chain links TRBV30 to TRBJ2-3; D is unclear. The CDR3 sequence is 12 residues long. The germline V and J ends were trimmed by 1 base and 4 bases, with 6 bases remaining between them. Germline lookup yields CDR1 GTSNPN and CDR2 SVGIG (reference sequence). The CDR3 loop reads CAWSDYADTQYF. CDR3 DNA sequence: TGTGCCTGGAGTGACTATGCAGATACGCAGTATTTT.

The V and J genes are TRBV7-6 and TRBJ2-7; D is possibly TRBD1 (6 bases). Between the trimmed V and J ends, which lost 0 bases and 1 base, there was a span of 13 bases. The CDR3 runs to 16 residues. Germline V CDR1 and CDR2: SGHVS, FNYEAQ. The chain's CDR3 is CASSLAVPGVSYEQYF. The DNA of the CDR3 is TGTGCCAGCAGCTTAGCAGTGCCAGGGGTTTCCTACGAGCAGTACTTC.

This clone is a singleton in its sample. The same CDR3 also results from other DNA sequences found in this sample. The chain couples TRBV6-4 to TRBJ1-2, with 9 bases identical to TRBD1. Per the germline V gene, CDR1 is MRHNA and CDR2 is SNTAGT. V was clipped by 2 bases and J by 4 bases; unmatched bases: 5. The CDR3 is 15 residues long. Here the CDR3 DNA reads TGTGCCAGCAGTGACCGGACAGGGGTGGGCTATGGCTACACCTTC. Its translation: CASSDRTGVGYGYTF.

In this sample, this clone turned up a few times. The chain joins TRBV5-4 to TRBJ2-7; D might be TRBD2 (6 bases). V was cut by 4 bases and J by 4 bases, with 18 bases left in between. The CDR3 loop spans 15 amino acids. Germline CDR1 reads SGHNT; CDR2 reads YYREEE (reference sequence). CDR3 sequence: CASSPSVGSLYEQYF. DNA of the CDR3: TGTGCCAGCAGCCCCAGCGTCGGGAGTTTGTACGAGCAGTACTTC.

V is TRBV5-6 and J is TRBJ2-7; a possible D gene is TRBD2 (5 bases). The CDR3 has 12 amino acids. Germline CDR1 and CDR2: SGHDT and YYEEEE. V was cut by 4 bases and J by 5 bases, with 10 bases left in between. The DNA of the CDR3 is TGTGCCAGCAGCATGCCGGGGAACGAGCAGTACTTC. The encoded protein is CASSMPGNEQYF.

The chain is built from TRBV6-4 and TRBJ2-1, with 7 bases that match TRBD2. This CDR3 region has 15 residues. Germline loops: CDR1 MRHNA, CDR2 SNTAGT. Germline trimming cut 0 bases from V and 6 bases from J; bases unmatched to any gene: 5. CDR3 protein: CASSDSAGASNEQFF. CDR3 sequence (DNA): TGTGCCAGCAGTGACTCCGCGGGAGCTTCCAATGAGCAGTTCTTC.

The rearrangement joins TRBV14 to TRBJ2-2; 9 bases line up with TRBD1. CDR1 is SGHDN and CDR2 is FVKESK in the germline V gene. Trimming took 4 bases from V and 4 from J; bases not matched to a gene: 7. This CDR3 is 16 amino acids long. The CDR3 loop reads CASSPYRGQGTGELFF. Here the CDR3 DNA reads TGTGCCAGCAGCCCTTACAGGGGGCAAGGCACCGGGGAGCTGTTTTTT. Full variable domain (outside the CDR3, taken from reference TRBV14 and TRBJ2-2): EAGVTQFPSHSVIEKGQTVTLRCDPISGHDNLYWYRRVMGKEIKFLLHFVKESKQDESGMPNNRFLAERTGGTYSTLKVQPAELEDSGVYFCASSPYRGQGTGELFFGEGSRLTVL.